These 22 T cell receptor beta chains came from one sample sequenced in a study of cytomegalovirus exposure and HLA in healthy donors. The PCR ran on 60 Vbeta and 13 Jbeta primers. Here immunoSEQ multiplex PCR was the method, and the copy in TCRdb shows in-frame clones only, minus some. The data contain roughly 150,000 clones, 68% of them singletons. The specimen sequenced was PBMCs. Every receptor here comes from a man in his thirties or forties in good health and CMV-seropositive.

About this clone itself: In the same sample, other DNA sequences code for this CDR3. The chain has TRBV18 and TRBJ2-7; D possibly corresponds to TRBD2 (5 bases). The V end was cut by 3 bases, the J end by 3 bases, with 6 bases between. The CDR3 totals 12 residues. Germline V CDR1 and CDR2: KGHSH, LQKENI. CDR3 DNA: TGTGCCAGCTCACCCGAGGGCTACGAGCAGTACTTC. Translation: CASSPEGYEQYF.

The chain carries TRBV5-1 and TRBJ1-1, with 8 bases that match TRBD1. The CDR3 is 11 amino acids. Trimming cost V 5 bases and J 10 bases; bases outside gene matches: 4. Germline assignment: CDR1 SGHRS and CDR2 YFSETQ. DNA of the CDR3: TGCGCCAGCAGTGAGACAGGGGCAGCTTTCTTT. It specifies CASSETGAAFF.

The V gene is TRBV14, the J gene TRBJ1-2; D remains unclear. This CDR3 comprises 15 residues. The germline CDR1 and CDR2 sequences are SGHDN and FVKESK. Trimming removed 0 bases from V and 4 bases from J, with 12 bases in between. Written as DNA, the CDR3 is TGTGCCAGCAGCCAAGATTTTCGTTCCCCCTATGGCTACACCTTC. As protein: CASSQDFRSPYGYTF.

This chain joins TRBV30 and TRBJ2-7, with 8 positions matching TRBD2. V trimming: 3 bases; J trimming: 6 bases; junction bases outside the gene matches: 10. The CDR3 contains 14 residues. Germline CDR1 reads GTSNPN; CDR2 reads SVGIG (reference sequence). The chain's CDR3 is CAWRRGALDCEQYF. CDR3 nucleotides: TGTGCCTGGAGGCGGGGGGCTCTAGACTGCGAGCAGTACTTC.

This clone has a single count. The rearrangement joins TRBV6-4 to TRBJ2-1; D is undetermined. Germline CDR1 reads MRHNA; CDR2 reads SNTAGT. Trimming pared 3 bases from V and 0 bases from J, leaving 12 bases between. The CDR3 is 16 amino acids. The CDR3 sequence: CASSDPTDSSYNEQFF. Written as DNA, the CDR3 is TGTGCCAGCAGTGATCCGACTGATAGCTCCTACAATGAGCAGTTCTTC.

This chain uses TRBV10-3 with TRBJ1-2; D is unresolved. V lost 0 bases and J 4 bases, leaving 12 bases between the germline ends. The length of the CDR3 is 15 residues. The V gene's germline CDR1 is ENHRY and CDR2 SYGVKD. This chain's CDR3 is CAISESAGVSYGYTF. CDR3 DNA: TGTGCCATCAGTGAGTCGGCAGGCGTTAGCTATGGCTACACCTTC.

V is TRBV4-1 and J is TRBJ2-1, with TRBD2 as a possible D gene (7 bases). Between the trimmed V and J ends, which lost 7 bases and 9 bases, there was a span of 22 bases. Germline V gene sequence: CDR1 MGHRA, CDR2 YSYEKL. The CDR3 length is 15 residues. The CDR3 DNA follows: TGCGCCAGCACCGGAGGGGGGAGGGCCCTAGTTGAGCAGTTCTTC. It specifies CASTGGGRALVEQFF.

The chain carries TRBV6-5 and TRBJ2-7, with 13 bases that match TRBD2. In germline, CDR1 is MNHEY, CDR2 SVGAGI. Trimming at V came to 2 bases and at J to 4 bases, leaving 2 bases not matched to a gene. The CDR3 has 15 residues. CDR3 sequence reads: CASSYTTSGRYEQYF. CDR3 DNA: TGTGCCAGCAGTTACACGACTAGCGGGAGGTACGAGCAGTACTTC.

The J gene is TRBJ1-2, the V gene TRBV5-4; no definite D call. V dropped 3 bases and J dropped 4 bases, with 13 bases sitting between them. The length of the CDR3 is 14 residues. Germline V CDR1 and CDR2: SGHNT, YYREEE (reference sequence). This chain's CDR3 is CASSSRVESYGYTF. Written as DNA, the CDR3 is TGTGCCAGCAGCTCCCGGGTCGAGAGCTATGGCTACACCTTC.

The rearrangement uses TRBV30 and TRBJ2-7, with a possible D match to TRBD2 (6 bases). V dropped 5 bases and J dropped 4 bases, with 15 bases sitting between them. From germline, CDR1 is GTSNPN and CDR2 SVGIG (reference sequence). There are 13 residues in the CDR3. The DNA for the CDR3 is TGTGCCTGGGCCCGGGACTCACCTTACGAGCAGTACTTC. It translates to CAWARDSPYEQYF. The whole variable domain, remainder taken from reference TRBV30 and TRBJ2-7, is SQTIHQWPATLVQPVGSPLSLECTVEGTSNPNLYWYRQAAGRGLQLLFYSVGIGQISSEVPQNLSASRPQDRQFILSSKKLLLSDSGFYLCAWARDSPYEQYFGPGTRLTVT.

The CDR3 DNA reads as TGCAGCTCTATAACGACAGACTACAATGAGCAGTTCTTC. This sequence encodes CSSITTDYNEQFF. The chain has TRBV29-1 and TRBJ2-1; a possible D gene is TRBD1 (5 bases). Trimming removed 8 bases from V and 3 bases from J, with 14 bases in between. This CDR3 has 13 amino acids. Germline values: CDR1 SQVTM, CDR2 ANQGSEA.

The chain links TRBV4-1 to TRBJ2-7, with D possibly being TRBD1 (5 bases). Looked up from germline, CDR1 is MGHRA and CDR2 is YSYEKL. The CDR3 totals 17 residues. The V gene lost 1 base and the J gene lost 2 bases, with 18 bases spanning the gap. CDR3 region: CASSQGQLQGIPYEQYF. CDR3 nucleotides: TGCGCCAGCAGCCAAGGGCAGTTGCAGGGTATCCCCTACGAGCAGTACTTC.

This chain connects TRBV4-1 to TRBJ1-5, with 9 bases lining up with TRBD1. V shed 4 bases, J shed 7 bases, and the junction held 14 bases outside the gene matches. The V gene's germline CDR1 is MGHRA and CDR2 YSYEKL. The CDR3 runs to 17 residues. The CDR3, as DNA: TGCGCCAGCAGCCGGGGGACAGGGATCGGTGACGGCCAGCCCCAGCATTTT. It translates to CASSRGTGIGDGQPQHF.

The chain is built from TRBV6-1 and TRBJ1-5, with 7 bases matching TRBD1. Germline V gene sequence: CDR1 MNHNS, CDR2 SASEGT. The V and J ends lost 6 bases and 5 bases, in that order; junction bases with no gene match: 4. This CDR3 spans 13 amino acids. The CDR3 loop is CASSLQGYQPQHF. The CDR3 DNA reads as TGTGCCAGCAGCCTACAGGGGTATCAGCCCCAGCATTTT.

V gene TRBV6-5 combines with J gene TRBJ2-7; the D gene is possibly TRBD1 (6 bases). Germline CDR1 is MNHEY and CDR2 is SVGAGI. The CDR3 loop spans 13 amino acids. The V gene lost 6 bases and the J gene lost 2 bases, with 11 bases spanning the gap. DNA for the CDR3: TGTGCCAGCAGCAAGGGGGAAGCCTACGAGCAGTACTTC. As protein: CASSKGEAYEQYF.

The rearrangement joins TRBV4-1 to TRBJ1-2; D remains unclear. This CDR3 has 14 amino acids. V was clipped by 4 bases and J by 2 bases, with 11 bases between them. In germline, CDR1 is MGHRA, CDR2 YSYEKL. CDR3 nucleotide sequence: TGCGCCAGCAGCCCCAGCGGCATCAACTATGGCTACACCTTC. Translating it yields CASSPSGINYGYTF.

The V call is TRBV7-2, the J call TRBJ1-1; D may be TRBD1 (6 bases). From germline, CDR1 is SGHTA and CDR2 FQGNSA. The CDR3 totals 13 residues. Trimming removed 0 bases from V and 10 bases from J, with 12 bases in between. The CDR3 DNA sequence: TGTGCCAGCAGCTTAGCCCAGGGGAGTGGAGCTTTCTTT. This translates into CASSLAQGSGAFF.

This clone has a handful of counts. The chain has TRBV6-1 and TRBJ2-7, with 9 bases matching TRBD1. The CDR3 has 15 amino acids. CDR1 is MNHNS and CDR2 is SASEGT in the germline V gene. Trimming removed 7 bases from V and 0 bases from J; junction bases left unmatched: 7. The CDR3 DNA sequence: TGTGCCAGCAATCCGGGACAGGGACTCTCCTACGAGCAGTACTTC. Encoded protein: CASNPGQGLSYEQYF.

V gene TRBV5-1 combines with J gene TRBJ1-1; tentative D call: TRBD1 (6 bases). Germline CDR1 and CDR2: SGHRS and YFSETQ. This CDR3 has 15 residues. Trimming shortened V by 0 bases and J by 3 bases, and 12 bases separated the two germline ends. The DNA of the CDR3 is TGCGCCAGCAGCTTGGTCCCAGGGGAGCACACTGAAGCTTTCTTT. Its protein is CASSLVPGEHTEAFF.

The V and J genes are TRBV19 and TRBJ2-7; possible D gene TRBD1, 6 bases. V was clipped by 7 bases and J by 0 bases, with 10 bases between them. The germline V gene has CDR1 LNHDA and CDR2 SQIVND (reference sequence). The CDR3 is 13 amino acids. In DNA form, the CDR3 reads TGTGCCAGTAAACGGGACAACTCCTACGAGCAGTACTTC. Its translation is CASKRDNSYEQYF.

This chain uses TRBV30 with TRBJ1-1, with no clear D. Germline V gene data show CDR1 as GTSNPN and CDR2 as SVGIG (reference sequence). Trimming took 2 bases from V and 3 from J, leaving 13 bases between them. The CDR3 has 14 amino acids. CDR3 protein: CAWSFRRGYTEAFF. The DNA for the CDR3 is TGTGCCTGGAGTTTCCGGCGCGGATACACTGAAGCTTTCTTT.

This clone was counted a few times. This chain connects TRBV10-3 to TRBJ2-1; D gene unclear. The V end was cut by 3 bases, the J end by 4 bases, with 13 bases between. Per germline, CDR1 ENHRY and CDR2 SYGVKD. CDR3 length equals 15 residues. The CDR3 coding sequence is TGTGCCATCAGTGACGGAGTTAAGACTTACAATGAGCAGTTCTTC. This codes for CAISDGVKTYNEQFF.